Shown below are 16 T cell receptor beta chains from a single sample sequenced in a study of blood T cell repertoires in COVID-19. Sequencing was performed with immunoSEQ multiplex PCR; in TCRdb, only in-frame clones are kept and a portion is missing. The sample contains about 210,000 clones, approximately 86% of which appear only once. The source material was peripheral blood. The receptors were gathered from a man aged 18 to 35 with active or convalescent COVID-19.

The V call is TRBV15, the J call TRBJ2-3; D unclear. Germline lookup yields CDR1 LNHNV and CDR2 YYDKDF (reference sequence). The CDR3 runs 13 residues. The V and J ends lost 3 bases and 4 bases respectively, with 8 bases between them. The CDR3 sequence is CATSSGSSDTQYF. CDR3 sequence (DNA): TGTGCCACCAGCAGCGGTTCCTCAGATACGCAGTATTTT. The complete variable domain, with remaining parts taken from reference TRBV15 and TRBJ2-3, reads DAMVIQNPRYQVTQFGKPVTLSCSQTLNHNVMYWYQQKSSQAPKLLFHYYDKDFNNEADTPDNFQSRRPNTSFCFLDIRSPGLGDTAMYLCATSSGSSDTQYFGPGTRLTVL.

CDR3 sequence: CASSLGRVETQYF. The CDR3 bases are TGCGCCAGCAGCTTGGGCAGGGTGGAGACCCAGTACTTC. V and J are TRBV5-1 and TRBJ2-5; maybe TRBD1 (5 bases). V gave up 0 bases and J gave up 5 bases, with 8 bases separating them. Germline V gene data show CDR1 as SGHRS and CDR2 as YFSETQ. The CDR3 spans 13 residues.

The chain employs TRBV18 and TRBJ2-7; D may be TRBD1 (5 bases). This CDR3 is built from 15 residues. The germline CDR1 and CDR2 sequences are KGHSH and LQKENI. The V end lost 2 bases, the J end lost 5 bases, and 16 bases lay between the germline ends. The CDR3 coding sequence is TGTGCCAGCTCACCAATCAGCCAGGGTAGACACGAGCAGTACTTC. It yields the protein CASSPISQGRHEQYF.

This clone has just one count. The rearrangement links TRBV5-1 to TRBJ1-1; D remains unclear. Trimming stripped 0 bases from V and 1 base from J, with 7 bases between. The CDR3 loop spans 14 amino acids. Germline CDR1 and CDR2: SGHRS and YFSETQ. The CDR3: CASSLAHTNTEAFF. CDR3 nucleotides: TGCGCCAGCAGCTTGGCCCACACGAACACTGAAGCTTTCTTT.

V gene TRBV9 combines with J gene TRBJ1-6; 7 bases are shared with TRBD1. The trim removed 4 bases at V and 8 bases at J, leaving 6 bases unmatched. Germline CDR1 reads SGDLS; CDR2 reads YYNGEE. This CDR3 contains 14 residues. Written as DNA, the CDR3 is TGTGCCAGCAGCTCAGGACAGGAGTATTCACCCCTCCACTTT. This gives the protein CASSSGQEYSPLHF.

The chain uses TRBV7-3 and TRBJ2-2; 9 bases align to TRBD2. Germline CDR1 and CDR2: SGHTA and FQGTGA. V shed 3 bases and J 6 bases; nucleotides not matched to a gene: 8. CDR3 length equals 16 residues. The CDR3 reads CASSLLAGGPSGELFF. The CDR3 nucleotides are TGTGCCAGCAGCTTGTTGGCGGGAGGGCCTTCCGGGGAGCTGTTTTTT. The complete variable domain, with remaining parts taken from reference TRBV7-3 and TRBJ2-2, reads GAGVSQTPSNKVTEKGKYVELRCDPISGHTALYWYRQSLGQGPEFLIYFQGTGAADDSGLPNDRFFAVRPEGSVSTLKIQRTERGDSAVYLCASSLLAGGPSGELFFGEGSRLTVL.

In this sample, this clone turned up a few times. The gene calls are TRBV27 and TRBJ1-4, with D perhaps TRBD1 (5 bases). The germline V and J ends were trimmed by 4 bases and 13 bases, with 16 bases remaining between them. This CDR3 has 13 amino acids. Germline CDR1 and CDR2: MNHEY and SMNVEV (reference sequence). As DNA, the CDR3 is TGTGCCAGCAGTTCCCTTCGGGGGGAGAGACTGTTTTTT. This codes for CASSSLRGERLFF. The variable domain in full, completed from reference TRBV27 and TRBJ1-4, reads EAQVTQNPRYLITVTGKKLTVTCSQNMNHEYMSWYRQDPGLGLRQIYYSMNVEVTDKGDVPEGYKVSRKEKRNFPLILESPSPNQTSLYFCASSSLRGERLFFGSGTQLSVL.

J is TRBJ2-3 and V is TRBV24-1, with a tentative D call TRBD1 (6 bases). Per germline, CDR1 KGHDR and CDR2 SFDVKD. CDR3 length: 15 amino acids. The V gene lost 9 bases and the J gene lost 2 bases, with 17 bases spanning the gap. The CDR3 reads CATASDSPYTDTQYF. CDR3 DNA sequence: TGTGCCACCGCGTCGGACAGCCCTTACACAGATACGCAGTATTTT.

V and J are TRBV21-1 and TRBJ2-6; TRBD1 is the table's D call, not checked against the DNA. TRBV21-1 counts as a pseudogene. CDR3 size: 20 residues. This CDR3 is CASSKGQGGCHSSGANVLTF. CDR3 nucleotide sequence: TGTGCCAGCAGCAAGGGACAGGGGGGATGTCATAGCTCTGGGGCCAACGTCCTGACTTTC.

The DNA of the CDR3 is TGTGCCAGCATGGGACTAGCGGGAGAGTACAATGAGCAGTTCTTC. Its protein product is CASMGLAGEYNEQFF. The J gene is TRBJ2-1, the V gene TRBV2, with TRBD2 identical over 14 bases. This CDR3 region has 15 residues. Losses at the gene ends were 7 bases for V and 4 bases for J; bases not matched to a gene: 3. Per the germline V gene, CDR1 is SNHLY and CDR2 is FYNNEI.

The CDR3 DNA is TGTGCCAGTAGTATAGTCCCGACAGGGGCGCATGAAAAACTGTTTTTT. Its translation is CASSIVPTGAHEKLFF. The chain employs TRBV19 and TRBJ1-4, with 8 bases lining up with TRBD1. This CDR3 is 16 amino acids long. V was pared by 1 base and J by 6 bases, with 7 bases of the junction left unmatched. CDR1 is LNHDA, CDR2 SQIVND, per germline (reference sequence).

The rearrangement links TRBV19 to TRBJ1-3, with D possibly being TRBD1 (5 bases). The CDR3 spans 16 residues. Germline V gene data show CDR1 as LNHDA and CDR2 as SQIVND (reference sequence). V was cut by 3 bases and J by 0 bases, with 12 bases left in between. The CDR3 loop is CASSMNDRDSGNTIYF. The CDR3 DNA reads as TGTGCCAGTAGTATGAATGACAGAGACTCTGGAAACACCATATATTTT.

The table lists this clone with a few counts. The V and J genes are TRBV19 and TRBJ1-5, with TRBD1 matching 7 bases. The germline V gene encodes CDR1 LNHDA and CDR2 SQIVND (reference sequence). J was trimmed by 4 bases and V by 3 bases; bases with no gene match: 6. This CDR3 region has 15 residues. CDR3 DNA sequence: TGTGCCAGTAGTATCCCGACAGGGAGAAATCAGCCCCAGCATTTT. Translating it yields CASSIPTGRNQPQHF.

The V gene is TRBV19, the J gene TRBJ1-2; D perhaps matches TRBD1 (5 bases). The CDR3 has 14 amino acids. CDR1 is LNHDA and CDR2 is SQIVND in the germline V gene (reference sequence). The V end lost 3 bases, the J end lost 8 bases, and 16 bases lay between the germline ends. The CDR3 spells CASSMGQGASGYTF. The CDR3 DNA sequence: TGTGCCAGTAGTATGGGCCAGGGCGCGTCCGGCTACACCTTC. Looking up the rest from reference TRBV19 and TRBJ1-2 gives the full variable domain: DGGITQSPKYLFRKEGQNVTLSCEQNLNHDAMYWYRQDPGQGLRLIYYSQIVNDFQKGDIAEGYSVSREKKESFPLTVTSAQKNPTAFYLCASSMGQGASGYTFGSGTRLTVV.

This CDR3 is CASSLGFGPWSEQYF. CDR3 sequence (DNA): TGCGCCAGCAGCTTGGGTTTCGGTCCCTGGAGCGAGCAGTACTTC. This rearrangement joins TRBV5-1 to TRBJ2-7, with unresolved D. The CDR3 has 15 residues. In germline, CDR1 is SGHRS, CDR2 YFSETQ. V was trimmed by 0 bases and J by 6 bases, leaving 16 bases between them. Combining the CDR3 with reference TRBV5-1 and TRBJ2-7 gives the whole variable domain KAGVTQTPRYLIKTRGQQVTLSCSPISGHRSVSWYQQTPGQGLQFLFEYFSETQRNKGNFPGRFSGRQFSNSRSEMNVSTLELGDSALYLCASSLGFGPWSEQYFGPGTRLTVT.

The chain has TRBV19 and TRBJ2-3, with D perhaps matching TRBD1 (6 bases). The CDR3 is 14 residues long. Trimming removed 1 base from V and 8 bases from J, with 13 bases in between. Germline V gene sequence: CDR1 LNHDA, CDR2 SQIVND (reference sequence). CDR3 coding DNA: TGTGCCAGTAGTATAGGTCAGGGGCAAGGTACGCAGTATTTT. Translated: CASSIGQGQGTQYF. Combining the CDR3 with reference TRBV19 and TRBJ2-3 gives the whole variable domain DGGITQSPKYLFRKEGQNVTLSCEQNLNHDAMYWYRQDPGQGLRLIYYSQIVNDFQKGDIAEGYSVSREKKESFPLTVTSAQKNPTAFYLCASSIGQGQGTQYFGPGTRLTVL.